This T cell receptor beta chain was identified during a study of blood T cells in healthy people across ages. Trimming stripped 5 bases from V and 7 bases from J, with 18 bases between. Germline V CDR1 and CDR2: DFQATT, SNEGSKA (reference sequence). CDR3 length: 13 residues. Together with a sample-barcoded 5' primer, a J-beta primer mix was included in a second PCR lasting about 7 to 11 cycles. CDR3-containing paired-end reads numbered at least 2.5 million in each sample. Using its own MiXCR run on the 5' RACE reads, TCRdb lists one record per CDR3 protein. Here the sample spans 1,300,000 or so distinct CDR3 sequences, approximately 59% being singletons. Drawn from each donor were about 9 milliliters of peripheral blood.

The sequenced material came from blood. This clonotype originated in a man younger than 35 in good health. V is TRBV20-1 and J is TRBJ2-7; D is undetermined. The CDR3 sequence is CSAVLSTYNEQYF. The CDR3 DNA follows: TGCAGTGCTGTACTCTCCACCTACAATGAGCAGTACTTC.